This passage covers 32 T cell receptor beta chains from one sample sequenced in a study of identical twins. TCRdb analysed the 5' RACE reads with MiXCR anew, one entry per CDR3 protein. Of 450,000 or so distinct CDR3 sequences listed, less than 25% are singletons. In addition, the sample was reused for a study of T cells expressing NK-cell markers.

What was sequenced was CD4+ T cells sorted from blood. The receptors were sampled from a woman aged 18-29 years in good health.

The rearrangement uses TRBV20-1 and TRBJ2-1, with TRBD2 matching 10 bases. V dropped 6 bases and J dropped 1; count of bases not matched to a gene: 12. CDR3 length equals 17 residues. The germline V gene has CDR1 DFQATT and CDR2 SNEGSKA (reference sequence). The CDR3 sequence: CSALLAGQGGSYNEQFF. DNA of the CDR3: TGCAGTGCGCTACTAGCGGGGCAAGGAGGGTCCTACAATGAGCAGTTCTTC.

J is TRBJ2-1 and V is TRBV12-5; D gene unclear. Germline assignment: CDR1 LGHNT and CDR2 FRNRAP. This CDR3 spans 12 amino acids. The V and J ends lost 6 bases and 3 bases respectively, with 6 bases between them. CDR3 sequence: CASGPDYNEQFF. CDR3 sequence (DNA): TGTGCTAGTGGCCCGGACTACAATGAGCAGTTCTTC.

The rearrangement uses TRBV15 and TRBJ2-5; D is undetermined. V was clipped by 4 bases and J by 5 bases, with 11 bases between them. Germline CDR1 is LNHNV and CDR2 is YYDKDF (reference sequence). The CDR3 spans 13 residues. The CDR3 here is CATSTRNGETQYF. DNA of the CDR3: TGTGCCACCAGCACCCGTAATGGCGAGACCCAGTACTTC.

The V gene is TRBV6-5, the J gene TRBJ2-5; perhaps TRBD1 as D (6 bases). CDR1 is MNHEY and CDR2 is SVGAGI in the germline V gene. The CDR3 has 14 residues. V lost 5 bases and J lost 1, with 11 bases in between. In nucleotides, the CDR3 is TGTGCCAGCAGTAAGGGACACGGCCAAGAGACCCAGTACTTC. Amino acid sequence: CASSKGHGQETQYF.

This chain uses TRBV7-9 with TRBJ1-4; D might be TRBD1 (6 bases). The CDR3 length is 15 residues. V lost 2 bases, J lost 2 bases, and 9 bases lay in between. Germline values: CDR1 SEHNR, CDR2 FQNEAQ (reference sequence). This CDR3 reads CASSLQGRTNEKLFF. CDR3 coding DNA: TGTGCCAGCAGCTTACAGGGGCGGACTAATGAAAAACTGTTTTTT.

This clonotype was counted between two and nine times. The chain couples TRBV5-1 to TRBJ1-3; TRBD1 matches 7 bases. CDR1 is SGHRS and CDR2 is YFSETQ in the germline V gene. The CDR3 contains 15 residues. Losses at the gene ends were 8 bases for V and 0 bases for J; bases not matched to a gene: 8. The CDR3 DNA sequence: TGCGCCAGTGCGACAGGGCTATCCTCTGGAAACACCATATATTTT. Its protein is CASATGLSSGNTIYF.

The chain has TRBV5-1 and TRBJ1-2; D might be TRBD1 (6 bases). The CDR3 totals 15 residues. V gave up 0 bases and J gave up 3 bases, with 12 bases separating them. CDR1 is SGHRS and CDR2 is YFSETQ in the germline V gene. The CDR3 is CASSLGTDPDYGYTF. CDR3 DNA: TGCGCCAGCAGCTTGGGGACAGATCCCGACTATGGCTACACCTTC.

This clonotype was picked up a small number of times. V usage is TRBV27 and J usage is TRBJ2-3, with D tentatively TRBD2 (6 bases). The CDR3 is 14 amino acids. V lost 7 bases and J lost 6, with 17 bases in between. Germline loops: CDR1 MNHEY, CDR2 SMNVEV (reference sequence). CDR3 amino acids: CASNPTSSGDTQYF. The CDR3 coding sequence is TGTGCCAGCAATCCGACTAGTTCGGGTGATACGCAGTATTTT.

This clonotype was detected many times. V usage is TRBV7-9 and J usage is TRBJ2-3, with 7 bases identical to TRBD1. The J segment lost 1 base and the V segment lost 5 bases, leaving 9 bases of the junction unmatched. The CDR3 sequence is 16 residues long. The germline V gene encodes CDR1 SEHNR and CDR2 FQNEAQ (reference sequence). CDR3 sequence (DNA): TGTGCCAGCAGCGCCCGCTGGACAGGCGGCACAGATACGCAGTATTTT. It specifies CASSARWTGGTDTQYF. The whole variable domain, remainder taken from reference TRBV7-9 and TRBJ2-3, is DTGVSQNPRHKITKRGQNVTFRCDPISEHNRLYWYRQTLGQGPEFLTYFQNEAQLEKSRLLSDRFSAERPKGSFSTLEIQRTEQGDSAMYLCASSARWTGGTDTQYFGPGTRLTVL.

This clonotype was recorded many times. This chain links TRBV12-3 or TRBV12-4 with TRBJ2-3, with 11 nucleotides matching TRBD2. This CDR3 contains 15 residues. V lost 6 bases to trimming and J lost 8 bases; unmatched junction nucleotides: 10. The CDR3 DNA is TGTGCCAGCAGGTTACTAGCGGGAGATGGGGGTACGCAGTATTTT. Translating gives CASRLLAGDGGTQYF.

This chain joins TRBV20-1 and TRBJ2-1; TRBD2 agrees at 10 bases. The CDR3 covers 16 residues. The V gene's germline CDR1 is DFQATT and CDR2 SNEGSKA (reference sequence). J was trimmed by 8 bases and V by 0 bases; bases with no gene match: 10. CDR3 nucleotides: TGCAGTGCTAGAGAGGTTTTTAGCGGGAGGCCCGATGAGCAGTTCTTC. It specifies CSAREVFSGRPDEQFF.

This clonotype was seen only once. The CDR3: CASSLGVGTLSYTF. The CDR3, as DNA: TGTGCCAGCAGCTTAGGGGTCGGGACACTCAGCTACACCTTC. The chain joins TRBV7-9 to TRBJ1-2, with D maybe TRBD1 (6 bases). Trimming removed 1 base from V and 9 bases from J, with 15 bases in between. Germline assignment: CDR1 SEHNR and CDR2 FQNEAQ (reference sequence). This CDR3 region has 14 residues.

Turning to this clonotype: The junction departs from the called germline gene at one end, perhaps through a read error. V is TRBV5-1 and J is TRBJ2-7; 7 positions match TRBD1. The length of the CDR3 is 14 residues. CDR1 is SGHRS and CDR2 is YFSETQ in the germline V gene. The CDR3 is CARSLQGNAYEQYF. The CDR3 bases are TGCGCCCGCAGCTTACAGGGGAATGCCTACGAGCAGTACTTC.

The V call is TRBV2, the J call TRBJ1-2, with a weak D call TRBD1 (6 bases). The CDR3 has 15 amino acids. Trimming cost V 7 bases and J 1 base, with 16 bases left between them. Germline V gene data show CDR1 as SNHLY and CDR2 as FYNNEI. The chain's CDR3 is CASTSGQTYNYGYTF. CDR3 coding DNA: TGTGCCAGCACCTCCGGACAGACTTATAACTATGGCTACACCTTC.

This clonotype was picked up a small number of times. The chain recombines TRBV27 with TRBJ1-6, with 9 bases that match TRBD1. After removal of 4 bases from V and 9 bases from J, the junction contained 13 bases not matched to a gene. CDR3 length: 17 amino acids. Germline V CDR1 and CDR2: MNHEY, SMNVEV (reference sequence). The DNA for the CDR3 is TGTGCCAGCAGTTCCCAAAAAAACGACAGGGGGATTTCACCCCTCCACTTT. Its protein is CASSSQKNDRGISPLHF.

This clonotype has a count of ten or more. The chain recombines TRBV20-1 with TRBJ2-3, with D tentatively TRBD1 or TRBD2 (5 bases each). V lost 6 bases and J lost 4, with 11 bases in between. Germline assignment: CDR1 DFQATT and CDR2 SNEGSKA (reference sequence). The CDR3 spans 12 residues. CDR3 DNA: TGCAGTGCAAGGATGGGGGCAGATACGCAGTATTTT. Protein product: CSARMGADTQYF.

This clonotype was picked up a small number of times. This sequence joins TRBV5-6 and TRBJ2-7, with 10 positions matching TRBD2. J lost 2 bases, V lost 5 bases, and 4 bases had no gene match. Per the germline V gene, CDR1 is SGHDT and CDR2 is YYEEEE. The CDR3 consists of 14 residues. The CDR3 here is CASSSSGSTYEQYF. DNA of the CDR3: TGTGCCAGCAGTTCTAGCGGGAGTACCTACGAGCAGTACTTC.

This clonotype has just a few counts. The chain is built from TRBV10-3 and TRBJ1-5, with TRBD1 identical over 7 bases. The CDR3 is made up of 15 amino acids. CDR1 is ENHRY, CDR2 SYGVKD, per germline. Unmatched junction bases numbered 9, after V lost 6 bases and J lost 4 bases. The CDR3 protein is CAISPGQTSNQPQHF. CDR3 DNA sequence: TGTGCCATCAGCCCGGGACAGACATCTAATCAGCCCCAGCATTTT.

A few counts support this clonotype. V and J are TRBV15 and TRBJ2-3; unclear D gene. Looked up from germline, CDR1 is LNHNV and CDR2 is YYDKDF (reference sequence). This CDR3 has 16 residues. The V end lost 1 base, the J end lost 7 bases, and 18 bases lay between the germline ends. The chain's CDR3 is CATSRGNIGVGHTQYF. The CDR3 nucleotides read TGTGCCACCAGCAGAGGGAATATAGGAGTCGGACATACGCAGTATTTT.

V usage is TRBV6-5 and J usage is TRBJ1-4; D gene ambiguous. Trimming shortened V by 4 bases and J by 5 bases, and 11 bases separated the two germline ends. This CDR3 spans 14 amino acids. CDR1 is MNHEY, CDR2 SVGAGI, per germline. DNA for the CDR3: TGTGCCAGCAGTTGGCGTCAGGCCAATGAAAAACTGTTTTTT. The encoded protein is CASSWRQANEKLFF.

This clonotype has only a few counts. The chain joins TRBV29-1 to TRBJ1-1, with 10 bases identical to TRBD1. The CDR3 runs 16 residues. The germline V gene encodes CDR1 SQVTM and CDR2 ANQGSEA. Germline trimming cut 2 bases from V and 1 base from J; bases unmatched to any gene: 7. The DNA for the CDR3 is TGCAGCGTTGAATGGAGGGACAGGGGATGGAACACTGAAGCTTTCTTT. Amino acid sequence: CSVEWRDRGWNTEAFF.

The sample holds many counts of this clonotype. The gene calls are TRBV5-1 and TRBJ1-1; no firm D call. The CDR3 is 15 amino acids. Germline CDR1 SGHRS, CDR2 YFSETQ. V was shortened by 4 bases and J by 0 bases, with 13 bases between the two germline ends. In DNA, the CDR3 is TGCGCCAGCAGCCAAGGGTCACAGCTGAACACTGAAGCTTTCTTT. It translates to CASSQGSQLNTEAFF. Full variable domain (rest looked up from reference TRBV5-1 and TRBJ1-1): KAGVTQTPRYLIKTRGQQVTLSCSPISGHRSVSWYQQTPGQGLQFLFEYFSETQRNKGNFPGRFSGRQFSNSRSEMNVSTLELGDSALYLCASSQGSQLNTEAFFGQGTRLTVV.

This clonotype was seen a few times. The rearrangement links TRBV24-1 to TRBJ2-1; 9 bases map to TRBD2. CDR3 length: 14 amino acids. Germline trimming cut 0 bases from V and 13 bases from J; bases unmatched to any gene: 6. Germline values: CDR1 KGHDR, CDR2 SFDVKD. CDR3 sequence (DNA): TGTGCCACCAGTGATTTGCCGGCGGGAGGGGGCCAGTTCTTC. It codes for CATSDLPAGGGQFF.

Here the CDR3 DNA reads TGTGCCAGCAGCTTAGCGTTTCGCTCACGCTACGAGCAGTACTTC. Translation: CASSLAFRSRYEQYF. The chain combines TRBV7-2 with TRBJ2-7; D is ambiguous. Trimming removed 0 bases from V and 3 bases from J, with 12 bases in between. The CDR3 runs to 15 residues. The germline V gene encodes CDR1 SGHTA and CDR2 FQGNSA.

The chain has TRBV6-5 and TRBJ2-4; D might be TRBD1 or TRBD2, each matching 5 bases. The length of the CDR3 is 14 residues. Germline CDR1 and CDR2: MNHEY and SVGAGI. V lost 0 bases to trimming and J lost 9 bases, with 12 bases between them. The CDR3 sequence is CASSYSPGTSIQYF. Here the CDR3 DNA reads TGTGCCAGCAGTTACTCCCCAGGGACCTCCATTCAGTACTTC.

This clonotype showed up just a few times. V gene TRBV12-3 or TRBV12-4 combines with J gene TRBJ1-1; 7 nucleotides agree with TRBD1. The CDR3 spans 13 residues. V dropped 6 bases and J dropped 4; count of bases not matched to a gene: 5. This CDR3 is CASSWTGRTEAFF. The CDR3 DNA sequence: TGTGCCAGCAGCTGGACAGGCCGCACTGAAGCTTTCTTT.

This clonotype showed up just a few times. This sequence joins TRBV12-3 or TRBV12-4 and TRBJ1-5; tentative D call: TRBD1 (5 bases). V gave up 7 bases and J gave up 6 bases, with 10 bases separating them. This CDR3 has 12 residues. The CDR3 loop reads CASKEGPQPQHF. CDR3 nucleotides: TGTGCCAGCAAGGAGGGGCCTCAGCCCCAGCATTTT.

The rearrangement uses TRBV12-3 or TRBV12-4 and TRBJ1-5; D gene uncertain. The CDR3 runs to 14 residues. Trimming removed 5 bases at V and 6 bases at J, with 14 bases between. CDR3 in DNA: TGTGCCAGCAGTCCGAGGGTCTTCGGTCAGCCCCAGCATTTT. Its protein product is CASSPRVFGQPQHF.

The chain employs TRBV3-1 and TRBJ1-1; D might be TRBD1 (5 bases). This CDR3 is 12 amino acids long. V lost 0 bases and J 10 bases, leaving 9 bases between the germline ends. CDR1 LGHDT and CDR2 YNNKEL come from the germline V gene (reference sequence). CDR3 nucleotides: TGTGCCAGCAGCCAAGATTCCGGGGGAGCTTTCTTT. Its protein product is CASSQDSGGAFF.

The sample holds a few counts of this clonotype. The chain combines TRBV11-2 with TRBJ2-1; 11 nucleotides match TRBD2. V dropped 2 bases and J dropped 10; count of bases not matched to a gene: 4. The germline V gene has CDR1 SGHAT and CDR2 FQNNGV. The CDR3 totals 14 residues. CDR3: CASSLRLAGGEQFF. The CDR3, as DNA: TGTGCCAGCAGCTTAAGGCTAGCGGGAGGAGAGCAGTTCTTC.

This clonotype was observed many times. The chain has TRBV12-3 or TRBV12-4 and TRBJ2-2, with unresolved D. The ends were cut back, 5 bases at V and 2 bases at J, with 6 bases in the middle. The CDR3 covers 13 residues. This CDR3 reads CASSPSNTGELFF. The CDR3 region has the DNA TGTGCCAGCAGTCCTTCTAACACCGGGGAGCTGTTTTTT.

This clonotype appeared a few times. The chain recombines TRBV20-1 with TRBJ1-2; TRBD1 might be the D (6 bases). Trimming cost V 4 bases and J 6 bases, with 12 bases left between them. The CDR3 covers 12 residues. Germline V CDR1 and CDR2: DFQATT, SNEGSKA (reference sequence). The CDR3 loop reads CSANRGGDGYTF. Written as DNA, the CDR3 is TGCAGTGCTAATCGAGGGGGAGATGGCTACACCTTC.